This T cell receptor (beta chain) was recovered during a study of regulatory T cells in long-lasting Graves disease. This CDR3 region has 16 residues. Germline loops: CDR1 LNHDA, CDR2 SQIVND (reference sequence). Trimming cost V 3 bases and J 2 bases; bases outside gene matches: 8. Construction of the TCR beta libraries employed iRepertoire HTBI primers in conjunction with Arm-PCR of CDR3 regions. TCRdb processed the multiplex PCR reads anew with MiXCR; each CDR3 protein has one entry. The table lists roughly 400,000 distinct CDR3 sequences, 21% of them singletons. Specified time point: persistent/refractory GD, antithyroid drugs over 5 years with positive TRAb. The TCR library used RNA extracted from PBMCs. The table lists this clonotype with many counts. Its matching antigen is unknown. The study's findings and limits: Repertoires from persistent disease leaned toward TRBV28, TRBJ1-2 and TRBJ2-5. Whereas about a thousand public clonotypes were shared by new patients, persistent patients shared more, at some 2,900.

The sample here was peripheral blood mononuclear cells (PBMCs), taken when the disease was refractory, from a patient treated with antithyroid drugs. The chain carries TRBV19 and TRBJ2-5; 8 bases align to TRBD1. The source is a female donor with Graves disease. The CDR3 region is CASSIQGTGQQETQYF. The CDR3, as DNA: TGTGCCAGTAGTATCCAGGGGACAGGTCAACAAGAGACCCAGTACTTC.